The 13 T cell receptor beta chains in this list originate from one sample, sequenced in a study of GPR56 and killer-like receptors on CD4 memory cells. TCRdb reprocessed the reads, with one entry per CDR3 protein and no DNA. The sample spans around 2,500 distinct CDR3 sequences; the ten largest clones claim around 4%. Cells were FACS-enriched into one of five CD4+ populations defined by killer cell lectin-like receptor and GPR56 expression. The sequencing sample was made of memory CD4+ T cells from blood. The receptors derive from a human donor in good health.

The chain has TRBV28 and TRBJ2-2; TCRdb lists TRBD2, though no DNA is available to test this call. The germline CDR1 and CDR2 sequences are MDHEN and SYDVKM. The CDR3 extends over 14 amino acids. CDR3 region: CASGVGRARRELFF.

This sequence joins TRBV9 and TRBJ2-1; TCRdb's D call, TRBD1, is unchecked because there is no DNA. Looked up from germline, CDR1 is SGDLS and CDR2 is YYNGEE. The CDR3 runs to 16 residues. The CDR3 spells CASSVRGDRATNEQFF.

Considering frequency, this clonotype is large. The V call is TRBV6-5, the J call TRBJ2-1; there is no DNA to check the TCRdb D call of TRBD2. This CDR3 contains 14 residues. From germline, CDR1 is MNHEY and CDR2 SVGAGI. The chain's CDR3 is CASSYGPRIDEQFF.

Its frequency marks this clonotype as medium-sized. The rearrangement links TRBV7-2 to TRBJ1-6. CDR3 length equals 12 residues. In germline, CDR1 is SGHTA, CDR2 FQGNSA. The CDR3 here is CASSSHRSTLHF.

CDR3 region: CSPPGLAVEQYF. The J gene is TRBJ2-7, the V gene TRBV20-1; TCRdb calls TRBD2, which cannot be checked without DNA. CDR3 length: 12 residues. Germline V gives CDR1 DFQATT, CDR2 SNEGSKA (reference sequence).

This clonotype is identified as medium-sized (0.01 to 0.1%) from frequency. The chain's CDR3 is CASSLEVRANTEAFF. The V gene is TRBV5-6, the J gene TRBJ1-1. CDR1 and CDR2 from the germline V gene are SGHDT and YYEEEE. The CDR3 contains 15 residues.

This clonotype is classed as medium-sized by frequency. The rearrangement links TRBV7-9 to TRBJ1-1; TCRdb's D gene call, TRBD1, goes unchecked for lack of DNA. CDR3 length: 15 amino acids. Per the germline V gene, CDR1 is SEHNR and CDR2 is FQNEAQ (reference sequence). The CDR3 here is CASSSRATLNTEAFF.

V is TRBV20-1 and J is TRBJ1-2. Germline V gene sequence: CDR1 DFQATT, CDR2 SNEGSKA (reference sequence). This CDR3 has 16 residues. The CDR3 reads CSARDGSRPRLEGYTF.

This chain connects TRBV5-3 to TRBJ2-7. TRBV5-3 is designated an ORF whose function remains uncertain. This CDR3 is built from 12 residues. The CDR3 spells CARSFLTYEQYF.

The chain has TRBV20-1 and TRBJ1-2; TCRdb's D call of TRBD1 is untestable without DNA. This CDR3 is built from 14 residues. Germline CDR1 and CDR2: DFQATT and SNEGSKA (reference sequence). CDR3 residues: CSAIAQGYGGGYTF.

This clonotype counts as medium-sized by frequency. The rearrangement joins TRBV27 to TRBJ1-1; TCRdb outputs TRBD1, but without DNA this stays unchecked. The CDR3 runs to 16 residues. Germline V gene lookup returns CDR1 MNHEY and CDR2 SMNVEV (reference sequence). Here the CDR3 reads CASSSRSVRGNTEAFF.

This sequence joins TRBV20-1 and TRBJ1-5. The CDR3 consists of 11 residues. Germline V gene sequence: CDR1 DFQATT, CDR2 SNEGSKA (reference sequence). The CDR3 reads CSAIRTTAQHF.

Judged by frequency, this clonotype is large. The V call is TRBV6-2 or TRBV6-3, the J call TRBJ2-2; checking the TCRdb D call of TRBD1 is not possible without DNA. This CDR3 comprises 16 residues. Per germline, CDR1 MNHEY and CDR2 SVGEGT. The CDR3 reads CASTPGQGVNTGELFF.